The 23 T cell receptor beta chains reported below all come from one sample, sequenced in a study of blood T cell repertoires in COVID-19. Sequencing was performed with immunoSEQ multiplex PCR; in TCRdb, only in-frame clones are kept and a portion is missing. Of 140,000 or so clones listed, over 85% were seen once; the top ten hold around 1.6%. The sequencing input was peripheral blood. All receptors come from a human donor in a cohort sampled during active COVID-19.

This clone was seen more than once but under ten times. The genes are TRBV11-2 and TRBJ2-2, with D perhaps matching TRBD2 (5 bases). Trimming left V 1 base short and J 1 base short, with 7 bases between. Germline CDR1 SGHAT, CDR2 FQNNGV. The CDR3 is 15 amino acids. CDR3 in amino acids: CASSLVAGNTGELFF. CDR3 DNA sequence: TGTGCCAGCAGCTTAGTCGCGGGGAACACCGGGGAGCTGTTTTTT.

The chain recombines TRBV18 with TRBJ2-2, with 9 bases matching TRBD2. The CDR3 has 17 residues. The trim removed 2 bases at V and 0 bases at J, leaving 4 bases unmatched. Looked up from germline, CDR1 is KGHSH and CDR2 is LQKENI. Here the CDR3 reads CASSPIGGGANTGELFF. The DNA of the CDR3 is TGTGCCAGCTCACCAATTGGCGGGGGGGCGAACACCGGGGAGCTGTTTTTT.

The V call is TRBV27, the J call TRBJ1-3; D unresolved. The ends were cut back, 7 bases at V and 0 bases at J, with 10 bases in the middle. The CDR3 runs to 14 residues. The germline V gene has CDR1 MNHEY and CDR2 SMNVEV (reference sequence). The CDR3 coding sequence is TGTGCCAGCATGGCGGCCAGCTCTGGAAACACCATATATTTT. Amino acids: CASMAASSGNTIYF.

CDR3 residues: CASSSGQVNTEAFF. In nucleotides, the CDR3 is TGTGCCAGCAGCTCGGGACAGGTGAACACTGAAGCTTTCTTT. V and J are TRBV11-3 and TRBJ1-1; the match to TRBD1 covers 8 bases. The CDR3 is made up of 14 amino acids. Germline CDR1 SGHNT, CDR2 YENEEA. V lost 4 bases to trimming and J lost 0 bases; unmatched junction nucleotides: 1.

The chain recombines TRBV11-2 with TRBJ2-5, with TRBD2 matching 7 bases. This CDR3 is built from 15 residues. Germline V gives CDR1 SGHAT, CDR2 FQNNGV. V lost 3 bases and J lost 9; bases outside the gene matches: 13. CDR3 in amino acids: CASSFRDYPREAQYF. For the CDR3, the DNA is TGTGCCAGCAGCTTCCGGGACTACCCTCGGGAGGCCCAGTACTTC.

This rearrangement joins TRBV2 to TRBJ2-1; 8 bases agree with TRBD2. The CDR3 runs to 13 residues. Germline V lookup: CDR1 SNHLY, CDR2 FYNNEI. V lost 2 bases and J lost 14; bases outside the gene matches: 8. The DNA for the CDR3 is TGTGCCAGCAGTGAAAGACTAGCGCGAGGGAAGTTCTTC. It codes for CASSERLARGKFF. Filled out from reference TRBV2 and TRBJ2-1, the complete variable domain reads EPEVTQTPSHQVTQMGQEVILRCVPISNHLYFYWYRQILGQKVEFLVSFYNNEISEKSEIFDDQFSVERPDGSNFTLKIRSTKLEDSAMYFCASSERLARGKFFGPGTRLTVL.

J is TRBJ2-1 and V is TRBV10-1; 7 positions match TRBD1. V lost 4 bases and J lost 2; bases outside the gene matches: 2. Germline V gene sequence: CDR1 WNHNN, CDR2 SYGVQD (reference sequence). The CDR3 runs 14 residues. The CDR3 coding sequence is TGCGCCAGCAGTGGAGGGGGCCCCTACAATGAGCAGTTCTTC. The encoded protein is CASSGGGPYNEQFF.

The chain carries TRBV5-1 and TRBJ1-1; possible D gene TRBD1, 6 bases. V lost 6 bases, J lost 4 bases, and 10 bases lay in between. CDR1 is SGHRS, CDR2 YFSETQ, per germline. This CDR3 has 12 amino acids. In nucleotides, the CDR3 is TGCGCCAGCACCATGGGGGCCACTGAAGCTTTCTTT. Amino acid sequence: CASTMGATEAFF.

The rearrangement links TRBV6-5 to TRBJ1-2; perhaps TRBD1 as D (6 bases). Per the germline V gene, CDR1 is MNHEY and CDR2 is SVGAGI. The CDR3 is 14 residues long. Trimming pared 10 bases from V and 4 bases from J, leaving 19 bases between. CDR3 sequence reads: CATSRQAPSYGYTF. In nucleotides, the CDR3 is TGTGCCACCTCGAGACAGGCTCCTTCCTATGGCTACACCTTC.

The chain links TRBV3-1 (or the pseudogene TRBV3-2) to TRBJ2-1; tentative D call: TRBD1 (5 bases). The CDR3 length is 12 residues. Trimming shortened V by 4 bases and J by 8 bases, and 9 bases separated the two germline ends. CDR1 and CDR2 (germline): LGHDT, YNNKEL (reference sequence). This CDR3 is CASSRDSHEQFF. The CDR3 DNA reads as TGTGCCAGCAGCCGAGACAGTCATGAGCAGTTCTTC.

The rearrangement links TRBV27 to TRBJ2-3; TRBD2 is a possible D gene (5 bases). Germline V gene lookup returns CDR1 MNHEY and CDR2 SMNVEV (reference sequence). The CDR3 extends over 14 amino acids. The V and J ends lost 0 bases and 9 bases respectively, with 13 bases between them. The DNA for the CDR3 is TGTGCCAGCAGTTTATCGAGGGATCAGGCGACGCAGTATTTT. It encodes CASSLSRDQATQYF.

The CDR3 DNA reads as TGTGCCAGCATCCAGCGGGGGGGCAACGCGAGAGATACGCAGTATTTT. Translating it yields CASIQRGGNARDTQYF. J is TRBJ2-3 and V is TRBV13, with TRBD2 matching over 10 bases. This CDR3 comprises 16 residues. Trimming took 7 bases from V and 5 from J; bases not matched to a gene: 12. The germline V gene encodes CDR1 PRHDT and CDR2 FYEKMQ (reference sequence). The whole variable domain, remainder taken from reference TRBV13 and TRBJ2-3, is AAGVIQSPRHLIKEKRETATLKCYPIPRHDTVYWYQQGPGQDPQFLISFYEKMQSDKGSIPDRFSAQQFSDYHSELNMSSLELGDSALYFCASIQRGGNARDTQYFGPGTRLTVL.

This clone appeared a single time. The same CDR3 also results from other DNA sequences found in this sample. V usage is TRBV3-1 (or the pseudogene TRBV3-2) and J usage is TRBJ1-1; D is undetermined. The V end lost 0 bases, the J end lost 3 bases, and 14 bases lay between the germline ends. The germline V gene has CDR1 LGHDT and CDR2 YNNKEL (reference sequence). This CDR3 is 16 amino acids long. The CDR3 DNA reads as TGTGCCAGCAGCCAAGATCGTCGGGTTTTGGACACTGAAGCTTTCTTT. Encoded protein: CASSQDRRVLDTEAFF.

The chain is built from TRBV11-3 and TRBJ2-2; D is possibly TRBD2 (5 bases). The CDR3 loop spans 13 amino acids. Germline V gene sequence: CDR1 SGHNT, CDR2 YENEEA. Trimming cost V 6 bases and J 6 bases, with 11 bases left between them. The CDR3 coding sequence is TGTGCCAGCAGTCAAATTAGCGCCGGGGAGCTGTTTTTT. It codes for CASSQISAGELFF. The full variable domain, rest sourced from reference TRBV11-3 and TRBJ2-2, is EAGVVQSPRYKIIEKKQPVAFWCNPISGHNTLYWYLQNLGQGPELLIRYENEEAVDDSQLPKDRFSAERLKGVDSTLKIQPAELGDSAVYLCASSQISAGELFFGEGSRLTVL.

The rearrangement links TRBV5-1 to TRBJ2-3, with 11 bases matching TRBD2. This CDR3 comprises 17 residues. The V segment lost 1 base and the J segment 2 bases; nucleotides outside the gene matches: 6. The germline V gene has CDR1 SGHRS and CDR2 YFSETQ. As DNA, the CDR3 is TGCGCCAGCAGCTTGATCACTAGCGGGGGTACCACAGATACGCAGTATTTT. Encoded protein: CASSLITSGGTTDTQYF. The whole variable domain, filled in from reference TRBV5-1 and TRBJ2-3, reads KAGVTQTPRYLIKTRGQQVTLSCSPISGHRSVSWYQQTPGQGLQFLFEYFSETQRNKGNFPGRFSGRQFSNSRSEMNVSTLELGDSALYLCASSLITSGGTTDTQYFGPGTRLTVL.

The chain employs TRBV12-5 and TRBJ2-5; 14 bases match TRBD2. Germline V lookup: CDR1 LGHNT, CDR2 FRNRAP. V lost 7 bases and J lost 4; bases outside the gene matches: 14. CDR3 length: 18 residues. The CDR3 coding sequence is TGTGCTAGTGCCACGGGGACTAGCGGGGGCCGTGGGGGAGAGACCCAGTACTTC. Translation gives CASATGTSGGRGGETQYF. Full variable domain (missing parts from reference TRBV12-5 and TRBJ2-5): DARVTQTPRHKVTEMGQEVTMRCQPILGHNTVFWYRQTMMQGLELLAYFRNRAPLDDSGMPKDRFSAEMPDATLATLKIQPSEPRDSAVYFCASATGTSGGRGGETQYFGPGTRLLVL.

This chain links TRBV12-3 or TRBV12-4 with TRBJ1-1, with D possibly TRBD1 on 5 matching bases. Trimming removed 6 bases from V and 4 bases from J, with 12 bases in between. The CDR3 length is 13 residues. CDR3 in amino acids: CASSPRGGTEAFF. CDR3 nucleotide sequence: TGTGCCAGCAGCCCTCGGGGGGGCACTGAAGCTTTCTTT.

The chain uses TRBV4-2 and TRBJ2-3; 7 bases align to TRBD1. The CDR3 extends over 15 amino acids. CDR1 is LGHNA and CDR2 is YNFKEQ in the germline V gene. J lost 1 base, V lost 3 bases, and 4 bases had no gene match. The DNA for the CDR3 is TGTGCCAGCAGCCACTCCCAGGGGGGCACAGATACGCAGTATTTT. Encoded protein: CASSHSQGGTDTQYF.

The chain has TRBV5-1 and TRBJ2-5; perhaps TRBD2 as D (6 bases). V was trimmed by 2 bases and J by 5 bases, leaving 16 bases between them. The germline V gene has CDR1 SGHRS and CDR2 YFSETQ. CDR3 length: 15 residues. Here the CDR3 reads CASSFVRGEGETQYF. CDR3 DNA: TGCGCCAGCAGCTTTGTGCGGGGCGAGGGTGAGACCCAGTACTTC.

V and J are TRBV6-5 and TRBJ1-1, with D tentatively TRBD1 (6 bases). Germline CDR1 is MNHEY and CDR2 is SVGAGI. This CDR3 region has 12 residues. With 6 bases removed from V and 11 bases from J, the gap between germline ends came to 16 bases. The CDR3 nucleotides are TGTGCCAGCAGGCCGCCAACAGGGCTGGCTTTCTTT. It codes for CASRPPTGLAFF.

The CDR3 nucleotides are TGTGCCAGCAGGATGACAGGGGGGAACACTGAAGCTTTCTTT. Protein product: CASRMTGGNTEAFF. The V gene is TRBV28, the J gene TRBJ1-1, with 9 bases identical to TRBD1. V lost 6 bases and J lost 1; bases outside the gene matches: 3. The germline gives CDR1 MDHEN, CDR2 SYDVKM. The CDR3 has 14 residues.

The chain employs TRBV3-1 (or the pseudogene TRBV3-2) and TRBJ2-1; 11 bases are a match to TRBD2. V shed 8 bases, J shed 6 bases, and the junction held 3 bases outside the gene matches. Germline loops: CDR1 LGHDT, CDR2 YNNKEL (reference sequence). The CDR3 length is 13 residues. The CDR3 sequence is CASRTSGFNEQFF. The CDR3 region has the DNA TGTGCCAGCCGGACTAGCGGGTTCAATGAGCAGTTCTTC.

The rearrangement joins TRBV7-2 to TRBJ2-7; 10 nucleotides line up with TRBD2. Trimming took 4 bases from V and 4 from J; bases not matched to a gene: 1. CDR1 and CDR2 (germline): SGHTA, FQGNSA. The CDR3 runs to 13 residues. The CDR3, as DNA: TGTGCCAGCAGCTCTAGCGGGGGTTACGAGCAGTACTTC. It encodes CASSSSGGYEQYF.